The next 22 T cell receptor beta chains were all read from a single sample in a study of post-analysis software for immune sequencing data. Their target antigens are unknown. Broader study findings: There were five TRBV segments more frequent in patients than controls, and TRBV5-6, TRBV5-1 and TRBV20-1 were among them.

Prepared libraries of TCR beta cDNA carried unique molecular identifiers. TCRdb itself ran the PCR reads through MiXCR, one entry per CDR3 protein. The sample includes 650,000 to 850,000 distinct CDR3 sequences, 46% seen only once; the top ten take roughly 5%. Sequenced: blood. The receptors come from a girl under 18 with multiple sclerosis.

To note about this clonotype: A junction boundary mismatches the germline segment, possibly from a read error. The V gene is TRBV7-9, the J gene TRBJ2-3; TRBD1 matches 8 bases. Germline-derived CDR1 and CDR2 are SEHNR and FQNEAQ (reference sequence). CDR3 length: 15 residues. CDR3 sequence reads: CTSSKGQGARYTQYF. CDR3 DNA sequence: TGTACCAGCAGCAAGGGTCAGGGGGCGCGATATACGCAGTATTTT. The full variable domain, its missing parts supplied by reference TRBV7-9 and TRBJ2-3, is DTGVSQNPRHKITKRGQNVTFRCDPISEHNRLYWYRQTLGQGPEFLTYFQNEAQLEKSRLLSDRFSAERPKGSFSTLEIQRTEQGDSAMYLCTSSKGQGARYTQYFGPGTRLTVL.

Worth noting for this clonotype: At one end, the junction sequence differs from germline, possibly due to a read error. CDR3 nucleotide sequence: TGCAGTGCGAGAGCGGGGGCTACTTCGTATGGCTACACCTTC. Residues: CSARAGATSYGYTF. The chain carries TRBV20-1 and TRBJ1-2, with a weak D call TRBD1 (6 bases). Germline CDR1 and CDR2: DFQATT and SNEGSKA (reference sequence). CDR3 length: 14 amino acids.

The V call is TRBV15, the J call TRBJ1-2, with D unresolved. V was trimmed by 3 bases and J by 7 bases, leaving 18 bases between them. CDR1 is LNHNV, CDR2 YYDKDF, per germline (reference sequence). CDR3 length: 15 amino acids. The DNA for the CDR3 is TGTGCCACCAGCAGGAACCGGGCGGAAGGCGGTGGCTACACCTTC. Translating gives CATSRNRAEGGGYTF. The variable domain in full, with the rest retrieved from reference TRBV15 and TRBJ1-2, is DAMVIQNPRYQVTQFGKPVTLSCSQTLNHNVMYWYQQKSSQAPKLLFHYYDKDFNNEADTPDNFQSRRPNTSFCFLDIRSPGLGDTAMYLCATSRNRAEGGGYTFGSGTRLTVV.

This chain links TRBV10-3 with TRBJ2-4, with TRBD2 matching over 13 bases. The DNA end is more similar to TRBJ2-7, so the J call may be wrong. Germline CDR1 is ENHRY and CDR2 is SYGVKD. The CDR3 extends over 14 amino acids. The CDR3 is CAISGLAGDYEQYF. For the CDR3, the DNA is TGTGCCATCAGCGGACTAGCGGGAGACTACGAGCAGTACTTC.

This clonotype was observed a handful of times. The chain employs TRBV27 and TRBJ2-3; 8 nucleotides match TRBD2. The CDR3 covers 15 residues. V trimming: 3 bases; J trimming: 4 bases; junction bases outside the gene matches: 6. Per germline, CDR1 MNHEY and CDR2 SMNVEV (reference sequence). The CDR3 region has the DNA TGTGCCAGCAGTTTTGGGACTAGTTTATCAGATACGCAGTATTTT. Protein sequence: CASSFGTSLSDTQYF.

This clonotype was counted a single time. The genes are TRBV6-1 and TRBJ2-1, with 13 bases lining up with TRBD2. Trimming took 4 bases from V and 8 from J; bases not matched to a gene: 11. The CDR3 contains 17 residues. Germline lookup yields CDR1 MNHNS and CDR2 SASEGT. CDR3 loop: CASSGGSGLAGAYEQFF. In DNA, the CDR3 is TGTGCCAGCAGTGGAGGCTCCGGACTAGCGGGAGCATATGAGCAGTTCTTC.

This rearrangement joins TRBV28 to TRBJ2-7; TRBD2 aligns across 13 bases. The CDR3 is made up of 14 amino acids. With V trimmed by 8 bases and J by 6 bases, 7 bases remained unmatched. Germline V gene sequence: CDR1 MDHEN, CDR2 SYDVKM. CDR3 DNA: TGTGCCAGCGGCCCGGGACTAGCGGGATCCGAGCAGTACTTC. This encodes CASGPGLAGSEQYF.

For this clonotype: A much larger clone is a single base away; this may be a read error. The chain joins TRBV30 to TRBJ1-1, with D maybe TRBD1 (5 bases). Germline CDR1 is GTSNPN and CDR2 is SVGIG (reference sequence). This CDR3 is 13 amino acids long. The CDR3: CTWRYAGGTEAFF. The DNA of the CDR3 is TGTACCTGGAGGTACGCGGGGGGCACTGAAGCTTTCTTT.

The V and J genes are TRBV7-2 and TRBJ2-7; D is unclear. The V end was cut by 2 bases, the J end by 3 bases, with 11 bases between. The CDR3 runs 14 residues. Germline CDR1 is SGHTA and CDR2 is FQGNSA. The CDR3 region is CASSLYVSLYEQYF. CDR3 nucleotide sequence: TGTGCCAGCAGCTTATATGTCAGCCTCTACGAGCAGTACTTC.

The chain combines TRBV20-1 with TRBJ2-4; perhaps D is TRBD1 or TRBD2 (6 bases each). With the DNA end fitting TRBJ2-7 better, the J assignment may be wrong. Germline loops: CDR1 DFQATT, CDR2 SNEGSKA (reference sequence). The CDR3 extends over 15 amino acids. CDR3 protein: CSARDRRGLYYEQYF. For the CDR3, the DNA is TGCAGTGCTAGAGATAGACGGGGGCTTTACTACGAGCAGTACTTC.

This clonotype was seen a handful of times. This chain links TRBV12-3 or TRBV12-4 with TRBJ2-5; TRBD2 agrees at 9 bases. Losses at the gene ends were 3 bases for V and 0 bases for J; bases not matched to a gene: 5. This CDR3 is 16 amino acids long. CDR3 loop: CASSFKASGNQETQYF. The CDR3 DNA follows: TGTGCCAGCAGTTTTAAGGCTAGCGGGAACCAAGAGACCCAGTACTTC.

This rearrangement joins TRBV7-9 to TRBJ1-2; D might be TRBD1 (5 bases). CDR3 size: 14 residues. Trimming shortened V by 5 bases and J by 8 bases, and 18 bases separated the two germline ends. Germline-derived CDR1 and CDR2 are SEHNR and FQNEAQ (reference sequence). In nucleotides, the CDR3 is TGTGCCAGCAGCGCGGCAATACGAGGGGACGGCTACACCTTC. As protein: CASSAAIRGDGYTF. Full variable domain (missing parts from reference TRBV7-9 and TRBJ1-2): DTGVSQNPRHKITKRGQNVTFRCDPISEHNRLYWYRQTLGQGPEFLTYFQNEAQLEKSRLLSDRFSAERPKGSFSTLEIQRTEQGDSAMYLCASSAAIRGDGYTFGSGTRLTVV.

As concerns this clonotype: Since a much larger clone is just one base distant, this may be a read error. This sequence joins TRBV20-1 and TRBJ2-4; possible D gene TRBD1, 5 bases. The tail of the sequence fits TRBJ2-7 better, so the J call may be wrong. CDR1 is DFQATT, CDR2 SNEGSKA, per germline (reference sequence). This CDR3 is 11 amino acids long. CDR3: CSARWGCEQYF. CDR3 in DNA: TGCAGTGCTAGGTGGGGCTGCGAGCAGTACTTC.

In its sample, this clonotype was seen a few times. CDR3 coding DNA: TGCAGTGCGGAGGGGACTAGCGAAGATACGCAGTATTTT. This sequence encodes CSAEGTSEDTQYF. The rearrangement links TRBV20-1 to TRBJ2-3; 10 positions match TRBD2. Germline V gives CDR1 DFQATT, CDR2 SNEGSKA (reference sequence). The CDR3 is made up of 13 amino acids. After removal of 6 bases from V and 5 bases from J, the junction contained 5 bases not matched to a gene.

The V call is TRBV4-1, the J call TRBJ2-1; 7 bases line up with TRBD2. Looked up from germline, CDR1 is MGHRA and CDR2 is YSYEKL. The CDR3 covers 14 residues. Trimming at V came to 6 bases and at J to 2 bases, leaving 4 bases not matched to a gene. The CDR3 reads CASRSGITYNEQFF. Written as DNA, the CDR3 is TGCGCCAGCAGGAGCGGGATCACCTACAATGAGCAGTTCTTC.

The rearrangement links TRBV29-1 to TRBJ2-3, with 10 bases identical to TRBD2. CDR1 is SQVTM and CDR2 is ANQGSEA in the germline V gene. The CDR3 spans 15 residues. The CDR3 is CSLSREREGANTQYF. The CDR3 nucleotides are TGCAGTCTCTCTCGGGAGCGGGAGGGAGCAAATACGCAGTATTTT.

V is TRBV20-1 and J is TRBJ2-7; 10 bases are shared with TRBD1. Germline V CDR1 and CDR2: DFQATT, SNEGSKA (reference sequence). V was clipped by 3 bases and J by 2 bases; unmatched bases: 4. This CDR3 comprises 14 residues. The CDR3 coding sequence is TGCAGTGCTAGTTCGGGACAGGGGCCCTACGAGCAGTACTTC. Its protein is CSASSGQGPYEQYF.

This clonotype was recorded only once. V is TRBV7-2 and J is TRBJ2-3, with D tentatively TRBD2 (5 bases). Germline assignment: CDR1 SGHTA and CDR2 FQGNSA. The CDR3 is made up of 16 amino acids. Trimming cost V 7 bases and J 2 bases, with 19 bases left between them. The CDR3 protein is CASNTLEGSHTDTQYF. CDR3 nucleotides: TGTGCCAGCAATACACTTGAAGGGAGCCACACAGATACGCAGTATTTT.

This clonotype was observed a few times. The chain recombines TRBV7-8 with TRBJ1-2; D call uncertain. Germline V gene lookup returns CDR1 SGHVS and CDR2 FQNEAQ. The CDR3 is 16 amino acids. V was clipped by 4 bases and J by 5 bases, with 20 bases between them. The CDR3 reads CASSSGPQGRIYGYTF. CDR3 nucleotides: TGTGCCAGCAGCTCCGGCCCCCAAGGGCGAATTTATGGCTACACCTTC.

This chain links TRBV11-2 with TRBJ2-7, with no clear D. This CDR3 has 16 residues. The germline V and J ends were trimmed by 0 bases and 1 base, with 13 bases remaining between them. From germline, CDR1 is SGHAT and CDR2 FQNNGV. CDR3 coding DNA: TGTGCCAGCAGCTTAGACCCCTCTTTGGGGTCCTACGAGCAGTACTTC. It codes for CASSLDPSLGSYEQYF.

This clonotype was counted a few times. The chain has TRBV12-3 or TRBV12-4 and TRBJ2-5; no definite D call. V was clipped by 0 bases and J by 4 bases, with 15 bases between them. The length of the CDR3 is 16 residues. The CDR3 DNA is TGTGCCAGCAGTTTAGCGCTCCGGTCTGGTTTAGAGACCCAGTACTTC. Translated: CASSLALRSGLETQYF.

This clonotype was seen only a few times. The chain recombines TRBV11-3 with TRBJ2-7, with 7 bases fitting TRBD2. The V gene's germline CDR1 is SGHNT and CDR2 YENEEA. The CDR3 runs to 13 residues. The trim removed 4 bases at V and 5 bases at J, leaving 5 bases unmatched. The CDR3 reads CASSSRRGDEQYF. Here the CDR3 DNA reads TGTGCCAGCAGCTCCCGACGGGGGGACGAGCAGTACTTC.